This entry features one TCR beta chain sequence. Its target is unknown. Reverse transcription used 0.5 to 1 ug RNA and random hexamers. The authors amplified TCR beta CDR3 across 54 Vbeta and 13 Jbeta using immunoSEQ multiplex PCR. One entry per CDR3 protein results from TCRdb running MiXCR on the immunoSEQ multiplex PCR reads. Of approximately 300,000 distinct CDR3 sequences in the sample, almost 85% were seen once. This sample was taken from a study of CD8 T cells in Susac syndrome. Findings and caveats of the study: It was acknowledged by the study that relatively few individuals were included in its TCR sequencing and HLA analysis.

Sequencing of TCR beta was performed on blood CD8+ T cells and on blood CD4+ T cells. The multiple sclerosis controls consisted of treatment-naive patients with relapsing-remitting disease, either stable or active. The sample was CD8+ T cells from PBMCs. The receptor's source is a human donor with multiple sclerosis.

This CDR3 reads CASMGGLSYEQYF. CDR3 in DNA: TGTGCCAGCATGGGGGGGCTAAGCTACGAGCAGTACTTC. This chain uses TRBV5-5 with TRBJ2-7; TRBD2 might be the D (7 bases). The CDR3 spans 13 residues. CDR1 and CDR2 (germline): SGHKS, YYEKEE (reference sequence). Trimming removed 6 bases from V and 3 bases from J, with 13 bases in between.